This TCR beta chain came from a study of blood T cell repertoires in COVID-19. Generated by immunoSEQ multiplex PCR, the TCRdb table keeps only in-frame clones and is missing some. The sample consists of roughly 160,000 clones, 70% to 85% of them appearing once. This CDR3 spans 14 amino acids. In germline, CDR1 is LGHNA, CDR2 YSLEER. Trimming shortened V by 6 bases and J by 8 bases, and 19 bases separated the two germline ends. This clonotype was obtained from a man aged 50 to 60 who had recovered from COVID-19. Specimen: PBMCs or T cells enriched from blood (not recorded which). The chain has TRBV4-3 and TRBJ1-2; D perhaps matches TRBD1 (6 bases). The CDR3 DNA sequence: TGCGCCAGCAGGGGCTCAACAGGGCCTCTAGGCTACACCTTC. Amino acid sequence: CASRGSTGPLGYTF.